This T cell receptor beta chain was captured by sequencing in a study of OX40 agonist ivuxolimab in advanced cancers. Across the study: Of the participants, more than 35% had some prior anti-PD-1, anti-PD-L1 or anti-CTLA-4 therapy, which was allowed.

Produced via immunoSEQ multiplex PCR; TCRdb's table is partial and in-frame only. This sample has roughly 86,000 clones, with 90% to 95% found just once. Only one count was recorded for this clone. J gave up 6 bases and V 2 bases, and 8 bases lay outside the gene matches. The CDR3 contains 15 residues. The V gene's germline CDR1 is SGHRS and CDR2 YFSETQ. This chain uses TRBV5-1 with TRBJ2-1; 7 bases align to TRBD1. This specimen consisted of CD4+ or CD8+ T cells sorted from blood, obtained in a trial of the OX40 agonist ivuxolimab. This sequence was found in an adult with an advanced solid tumor such as melanoma, head and neck, liver or kidney cancer. The CDR3 nucleotides read TGCGCCAGCAGCTTAAACGACAGGGTCGGCAATGAGCAGTTCTTC. The encoded protein is CASSLNDRVGNEQFF. The complete variable domain, with remaining parts taken from reference TRBV5-1 and TRBJ2-1, reads KAGVTQTPRYLIKTRGQQVTLSCSPISGHRSVSWYQQTPGQGLQFLFEYFSETQRNKGNFPGRFSGRQFSNSRSEMNVSTLELGDSALYLCASSLNDRVGNEQFFGPGTRLTVL.